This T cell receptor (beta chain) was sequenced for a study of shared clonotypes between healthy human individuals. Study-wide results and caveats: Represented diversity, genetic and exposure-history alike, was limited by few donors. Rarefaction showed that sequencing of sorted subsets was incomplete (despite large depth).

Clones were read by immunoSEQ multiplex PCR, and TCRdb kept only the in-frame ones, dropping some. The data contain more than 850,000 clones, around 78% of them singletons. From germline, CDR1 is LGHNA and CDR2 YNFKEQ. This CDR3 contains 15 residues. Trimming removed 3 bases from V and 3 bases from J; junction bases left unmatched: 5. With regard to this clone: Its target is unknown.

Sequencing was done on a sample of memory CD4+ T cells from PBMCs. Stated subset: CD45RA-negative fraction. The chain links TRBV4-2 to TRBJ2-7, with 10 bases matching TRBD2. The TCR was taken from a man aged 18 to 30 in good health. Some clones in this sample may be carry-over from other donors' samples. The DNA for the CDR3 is TGTGCCAGCAGCCATAGCGGGAGGACTGGCTACGAGCAGTACTTC. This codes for CASSHSGRTGYEQYF.